The 27 T cell receptor beta chains below all came from one sample that was sequenced in a study of T cells in localized non-small cell lung cancer. TCRdb keeps only in-frame clones here, not all; method: immunoSEQ multiplex PCR. The data show tens of thousands of clones, 81% seen once. The input for sequencing was peripheral blood mononuclear cells, taken before any cancer treatment. The receptors here all came from a male donor aged 60 or older with stage II lung adenocarcinoma.

This chain joins TRBV7-9 and TRBJ2-1; unclear D gene. CDR1 and CDR2 from the germline V gene are SEHNR and FQNEAQ (reference sequence). This CDR3 contains 12 residues. V was pared by 0 bases and J by 9 bases, with 6 bases between. The CDR3 loop reads CASSLALSEQFF. The CDR3 bases are TGTGCCAGCAGCTTAGCACTAAGTGAGCAGTTCTTC.

The DNA for the CDR3 is TGTGCCAGCTCACCAGGAGACAGACGCTACGAGCAGTACTTC. This sequence encodes CASSPGDRRYEQYF. The V gene is TRBV18, the J gene TRBJ2-7; D possibly corresponds to TRBD1 (5 bases). The germline CDR1 and CDR2 sequences are KGHSH and LQKENI. CDR3 length: 14 amino acids. Trimming cost V 2 bases and J 3 bases, with 11 bases left between them.

V gene TRBV6-6 combines with J gene TRBJ2-5; TRBD1 matches 7 bases. The CDR3 extends over 14 amino acids. V gave up 5 bases and J gave up 2 bases; unmatched junction bases: 5. CDR1 is MNHNY and CDR2 is SVGAGI in the germline V gene (reference sequence). The CDR3 loop is CASSRQGRQETQYF. The CDR3 coding sequence is TGTGCCAGCAGTCGACAGGGACGTCAAGAGACCCAGTACTTC.

The rearrangement joins TRBV12-5 to TRBJ2-7, with D maybe TRBD2 (5 bases). Trimming pared 2 bases from V and 6 bases from J, leaving 11 bases between. Germline V gives CDR1 LGHNT, CDR2 FRNRAP. CDR3 length: 13 amino acids. CDR3 sequence reads: CASGLNREGEQYF. The CDR3 DNA reads as TGTGCTAGTGGTTTGAACCGCGAGGGCGAGCAGTACTTC. Supplemented by reference TRBV12-5 and TRBJ2-7, the full variable domain reads DARVTQTPRHKVTEMGQEVTMRCQPILGHNTVFWYRQTMMQGLELLAYFRNRAPLDDSGMPKDRFSAEMPDATLATLKIQPSEPRDSAVYFCASGLNREGEQYFGPGTRLTVT.

The chain has TRBV7-9 and TRBJ2-5; D is unresolved. Germline CDR1 reads SEHNR; CDR2 reads FQNEAQ (reference sequence). V was clipped by 5 bases and J by 2 bases, with 12 bases between them. This CDR3 spans 14 amino acids. CDR3 sequence (DNA): TGTGCCAGCAGCCCTACTGCCCGGCAAGAGACCCAGTACTTC. This encodes CASSPTARQETQYF.

V gene TRBV6-5 combines with J gene TRBJ2-5, with D tentatively TRBD2 (6 bases). The germline V gene has CDR1 MNHEY and CDR2 SVGAGI. Between the trimmed V and J ends, which lost 5 bases and 5 bases, there was a span of 18 bases. This CDR3 spans 15 amino acids. The DNA for the CDR3 is TGTGCCAGCAGTCATGGGGCGCGGGATTGGGAGACCCAGTACTTC. This codes for CASSHGARDWETQYF.

V and J are TRBV15 and TRBJ2-7; 10 bases match TRBD1. This CDR3 is built from 14 residues. V lost 6 bases, J lost 3 bases, and 5 bases stayed unmatched. Per the germline V gene, CDR1 is LNHNV and CDR2 is YYDKDF (reference sequence). This chain's CDR3 is CATSRDRGHYEQYF. CDR3 nucleotide sequence: TGTGCCACCAGTAGGGACAGGGGCCACTACGAGCAGTACTTC.

The DNA of the CDR3 is TGTGCCAGCAGGGACGGCTCCGTTTTGAACACTGAAGCTTTCTTT. It yields the protein CASRDGSVLNTEAFF. The rearrangement links TRBV6-1 to TRBJ1-1, with D hard to call. Germline-derived CDR1 and CDR2 are MNHNS and SASEGT. Trimming cost V 6 bases and J 0 bases, with 14 bases left between them. The CDR3 extends over 15 amino acids.

This chain uses TRBV21-1 with TRBJ1-5. TRBV21-1 is designated a pseudogene. This CDR3 spans 16 amino acids. The CDR3 sequence: CASSKVNNGQTSPQHF. CDR3 bases: TGTGCCAGCAGCAAAGTCAATAACGGCCAGACGTCGCCCCAGCATTTT.

The chain recombines TRBV6-5 with TRBJ2-6; no firm D call. The CDR3 runs 13 residues. V shed 10 bases and J shed 2 bases, with 9 bases lying between them. Germline V gene data show CDR1 as MNHEY and CDR2 as SVGAGI. The chain's CDR3 is CATRPTGANVLTF. CDR3 nucleotide sequence: TGTGCCACCCGTCCTACTGGGGCCAACGTCCTGACTTTC.

This chain uses TRBV29-1 with TRBJ1-3; TRBD1 agrees at 8 bases. The CDR3 is 15 amino acids. V gave up 7 bases and J gave up 0 bases; unmatched junction bases: 8. The V gene's germline CDR1 is SQVTM and CDR2 ANQGSEA. Written as DNA, the CDR3 is TGCAGCGGTACAGGGGGTCTTAGCTCTGGAAACACCATATATTTT. It is translated as CSGTGGLSSGNTIYF.

CDR3 sequence: CASSPGGGRNSNQPQHF. DNA for the CDR3: TGTGCCAGTAGTCCCGGCGGGGGGAGGAATAGCAATCAGCCCCAGCATTTT. The chain carries TRBV19 and TRBJ1-5; D is perhaps TRBD1 (5 bases). V was clipped by 5 bases and J by 0 bases, with 17 bases between them. This CDR3 has 17 residues. Germline-derived CDR1 and CDR2 are LNHDA and SQIVND (reference sequence).

The chain carries TRBV6-1 and TRBJ2-5; the D gene is possibly TRBD1 (5 bases). V was shortened by 6 bases and J by 2 bases, with 13 bases between the two germline ends. This CDR3 has 14 residues. Looked up from germline, CDR1 is MNHNS and CDR2 is SASEGT. The CDR3 here is CASSARPGQETQYF. CDR3 coding DNA: TGTGCCAGCAGCGCCCGCCCAGGGCAAGAGACCCAGTACTTC.

The CDR3 loop reads CAWSDFGFMFF. CDR3 nucleotide sequence: TGTGCCTGGAGTGATTTCGGATTTATGTTTTTT. The V call is TRBV30, the J call TRBJ1-4; the D is unclear. This CDR3 has 11 residues. With 1 base removed from V and 15 bases from J, the gap between germline ends came to 12 bases. CDR1 is GTSNPN, CDR2 SVGIG, per germline (reference sequence). Full variable domain (rest looked up from reference TRBV30 and TRBJ1-4): SQTIHQWPATLVQPVGSPLSLECTVEGTSNPNLYWYRQAAGRGLQLLFYSVGIGQISSEVPQNLSASRPQDRQFILSSKKLLLSDSGFYLCAWSDFGFMFFGSGTQLSVL.

This clone has just a few counts. This chain joins TRBV27 and TRBJ2-2; 7 bases align to TRBD1. Trimming took 6 bases from V and 1 from J; bases not matched to a gene: 2. The germline V gene has CDR1 MNHEY and CDR2 SMNVEV (reference sequence). CDR3 length: 14 residues. The DNA for the CDR3 is TGTGCCAGCAGGGGACAGATGAACACCGGGGAGCTGTTTTTT. Its protein is CASRGQMNTGELFF.

The rearrangement joins TRBV19 to TRBJ1-2; D not resolved. The CDR3 sequence is 12 residues long. V lost 5 bases to trimming and J lost 5 bases, with 9 bases between them. Per germline, CDR1 LNHDA and CDR2 SQIVND (reference sequence). CDR3 bases: TGTGCCAGTAGTGAGGGTTGGTATGGCTACACCTTC. It codes for CASSEGWYGYTF.

The J gene is TRBJ1-2, the V gene TRBV7-9; 8 bases align to TRBD1. J gave up 6 bases and V 0 bases, and 6 bases lay outside the gene matches. This CDR3 has 15 amino acids. Germline CDR1 reads SEHNR; CDR2 reads FQNEAQ (reference sequence). CDR3 loop: CASSLAGQGWNGYTF. The CDR3 DNA is TGTGCCAGCAGCTTAGCCGGACAGGGTTGGAATGGCTACACCTTC.

The chain couples TRBV27 to TRBJ2-2; unclear D gene. CDR1 and CDR2 from the germline V gene are MNHEY and SMNVEV (reference sequence). Trimming shortened V by 10 bases and J by 9 bases, and 18 bases separated the two germline ends. The CDR3 length is 13 residues. The CDR3 bases are TGTGCCACAGCGTATCGCTCGGTCCGGGAGCTGTTTTTT. Translated, it gives CATAYRSVRELFF.

This clone was observed once. The chain has TRBV9 and TRBJ2-7; TRBD2 is a possible D gene (5 bases). Between the trimmed V and J ends, which lost 3 bases and 2 bases, there was a span of 9 bases. This CDR3 has 13 amino acids. The V gene's germline CDR1 is SGDLS and CDR2 YYNGEE. The CDR3 DNA is TGTGCCAGCAGCGCCGGGATTACCTACGAGCAGTACTTC. Translating gives CASSAGITYEQYF.

This chain connects TRBV7-9 to TRBJ2-1; D remains unclear. Deletions cut 1 base from V and 0 bases from J, with 4 bases between. In germline, CDR1 is SEHNR, CDR2 FQNEAQ (reference sequence). CDR3 length: 14 residues. This CDR3 is CASSLDYSYNEQFF. CDR3 nucleotide sequence: TGTGCCAGCAGCTTAGACTACTCCTACAATGAGCAGTTCTTC. The complete variable domain, with remaining parts taken from reference TRBV7-9 and TRBJ2-1, reads DTGVSQNPRHKITKRGQNVTFRCDPISEHNRLYWYRQTLGQGPEFLTYFQNEAQLEKSRLLSDRFSAERPKGSFSTLEIQRTEQGDSAMYLCASSLDYSYNEQFFGPGTRLTVL.

The genes are TRBV18 and TRBJ1-4; weak D call: TRBD1 (5 bases). CDR3 length equals 15 residues. Germline lookup yields CDR1 KGHSH and CDR2 LQKENI. V lost 6 bases to trimming and J lost 7 bases, with 18 bases between them. In nucleotides, the CDR3 is TGTGCCAGCTCCCCGGGGGGGTCCGAGGTTGAAAAACTGTTTTTT. Translated, it gives CASSPGGSEVEKLFF. Filled out from reference TRBV18 and TRBJ1-4, the complete variable domain reads NAGVMQNPRHLVRRRGQEARLRCSPMKGHSHVYWYRQLPEEGLKFMVYLQKENIIDESGMPKERFSAEFPKEGPSILRIQQVVRGDSAAYFCASSPGGSEVEKLFFGSGTQLSVL.

CDR3 residues: CASSPPGTATDTQYF. CDR3 nucleotide sequence: TGTGCCAGCTCACCACCCGGGACAGCCACAGATACGCAGTATTTT. The chain couples TRBV18 to TRBJ2-3; 7 nucleotides line up with TRBD1. The germline V gene has CDR1 KGHSH and CDR2 LQKENI. The V and J ends lost 0 bases and 2 bases, in that order; junction bases with no gene match: 2. The CDR3 has 15 amino acids.

The chain links TRBV18 to TRBJ1-5; 8 bases match TRBD1. Germline trimming cut 3 bases from V and 5 bases from J; bases unmatched to any gene: 6. Germline loops: CDR1 KGHSH, CDR2 LQKENI. The CDR3 has 15 amino acids. In DNA, the CDR3 is TGTGCCAGCTCACCGGTCTCAGGGGGCTATCAGCCCCAGCATTTT. Its protein is CASSPVSGGYQPQHF.

The rearrangement links TRBV7-2 to TRBJ2-1; 7 nucleotides align to TRBD2. The CDR3 spans 15 residues. CDR1 is SGHTA and CDR2 is FQGNSA in the germline V gene. V trimming: 1 base; J trimming: 7 bases; junction bases outside the gene matches: 7. In DNA, the CDR3 is TGTGCCAGCAGCTTAGTGGCGGGAGTGGGTAATGAGCAGTTCTTC. Amino acids: CASSLVAGVGNEQFF.

The rearrangement links TRBV28 to TRBJ1-6; TRBD1 might be the D (5 bases). Trimming removed 4 bases from V and 4 bases from J, with 14 bases in between. The CDR3 covers 16 residues. Per germline, CDR1 MDHEN and CDR2 SYDVKM. In DNA form, the CDR3 reads TGTGCCAGCAGTTGGGGGAATCGGGGTTATAATTCACCCCTCCACTTT. Translated, it gives CASSWGNRGYNSPLHF.

DNA of the CDR3: TGTGCCAGCAGCTTATTGGGTTACGAGCAGTACTTC. This translates into CASSLLGYEQYF. The J gene is TRBJ2-7, the V gene TRBV7-2; no definite D call. CDR3 size: 12 residues. V was pared by 2 bases and J by 4 bases, with 6 bases between. Germline CDR1 is SGHTA and CDR2 is FQGNSA.

J is TRBJ2-7 and V is TRBV21-1; TRBD1, as called in the table, went unchecked against the DNA. TRBV21-1 is tagged as a pseudogene. The CDR3 covers 15 residues. The CDR3 region has the DNA TGTGCCAGCAGCAAAGACATCATCCTTTCCTACGAGCAGTACTTC. Its protein product is CASSKDIILSYEQYF.